The sequence of this T cell receptor (beta chain) was determined in a study of blood T cell repertoires in COVID-19. Study-wide context: The study drew acute and convalescent COVID-19 samples from the United States, Italy and Spain. T cells, B-cell-depleted T cells, or PBMCs provided the cDNA or gDNA that served as material.

There are 15 residues in the CDR3. The germline CDR1 and CDR2 sequences are SGDLS and YYNGEE. Between the trimmed V and J ends, which lost 0 bases and 1 base, there was a span of 10 bases. TCRdb's table, derived via immunoSEQ multiplex PCR, lists solely in-frame clones and lacks some. The sample records some 140,000 clones, almost 80% being singletons. Source material: peripheral blood. This receptor was taken from a man in his sixties who had recovered from COVID-19. V gene TRBV9 combines with J gene TRBJ1-1, with D possibly TRBD1 on 5 matching bases. The CDR3 loop reads CASSVGPGGNTEAFF. Written as DNA, the CDR3 is TGTGCCAGCAGCGTAGGGCCCGGGGGGAACACTGAAGCTTTCTTT.